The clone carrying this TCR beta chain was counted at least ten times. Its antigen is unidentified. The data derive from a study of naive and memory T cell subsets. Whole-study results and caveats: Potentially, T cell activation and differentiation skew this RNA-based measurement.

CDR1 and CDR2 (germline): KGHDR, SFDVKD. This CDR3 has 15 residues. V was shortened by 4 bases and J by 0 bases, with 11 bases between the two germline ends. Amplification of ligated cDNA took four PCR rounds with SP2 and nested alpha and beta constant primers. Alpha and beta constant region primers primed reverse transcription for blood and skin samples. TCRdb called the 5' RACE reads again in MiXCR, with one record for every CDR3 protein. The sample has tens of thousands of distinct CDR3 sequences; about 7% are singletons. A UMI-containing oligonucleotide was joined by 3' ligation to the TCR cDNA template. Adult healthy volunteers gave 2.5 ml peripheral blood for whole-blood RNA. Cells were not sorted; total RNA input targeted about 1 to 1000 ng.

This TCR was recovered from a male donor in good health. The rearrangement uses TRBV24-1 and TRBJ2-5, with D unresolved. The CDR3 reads CATSDPTEYQETQYF. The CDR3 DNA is TGTGCCACCAGTGACCCGACCGAGTACCAAGAGACCCAGTACTTC.